This is a list of T cell receptor beta chains from one sample in a study of OX40 agonist ivuxolimab in advanced cancers. This table comes from immunoSEQ multiplex PCR, and its TCRdb copy is limited to in-frame clones, with some not included. The data contain tens of thousands of clones, 85% of them singletons. The sample consisted of CD4+ or CD8+ T cells sorted from blood, taken in a trial of the OX40 agonist ivuxolimab. These receptors all stem from an adult with an advanced solid tumor such as melanoma, head and neck, liver or kidney cancer. Both conserved end residues are part of each CDR3. The order of the fields is D gene, J gene, V gene, clone size, CDR3 DNA, CDR3 protein. A D gene is named only where the DNA matches it firmly. Rows give clone size only sometimes, using once, few, many, or a class for an expanded clone.

NA | TRBJ2-2 | TRBV4-1 | NA | TGCGCCAGCAGCCTACTAGCCGGGGAGCTGTTTTTT | CASSLLAGELFF
NA | TRBJ1-2 | TRBV7-9 | once | TGTGCCAGCAGCCCCGGGCCGCGTAGGAATGGCTACACCTTC | CASSPGPRRNGYTF
NA | TRBJ2-5 | TRBV7-8 | NA | TGTGCCAGCAGCTTAGTCTGGGGGTTCAACCCCCAAGAGACCCAGTACTTC | CASSLVWGFNPQETQYF
NA | TRBJ2-1 | TRBV4-1 | NA | TGCGCCAGCAGCCAAATAGATCCCCCCGAGCAGTTCTTC | CASSQIDPPEQFF
NA | TRBJ2-7 | TRBV5-6 | once | TGTGCCAGCAGCTTGAGGGACATGTCCTACGAGCAGTACTTC | CASSLRDMSYEQYF
NA | TRBJ2-7 | TRBV19 | NA | TGTGCCAGTAGTCTATCGGGGGCGTACTACGAGCAGTACTTC | CASSLSGAYYEQYF
TRBD2 | TRBJ2-1 | TRBV19 | NA | TGTGCCAGTAGTATCGGGACTATCTCCTACAATGAGCAGTTCTTC | CASSIGTISYNEQFF
NA | TRBJ1-4 | TRBV19 | NA | TGTGCCAGTAGCCTCTCCGGGAAAAGAGGTGAAAAACTGTTTTTT | CASSLSGKRGEKLFF
TRBD2 | TRBJ2-3 | TRBV2 | once | TGTGCCAGCACCGGGGGGACTAGCGGATCCTCTAGCACAGATACGCAGTATTTT | CASTGGTSGSSSTDTQYF
TRBD2 | TRBJ2-3 | TRBV19 | NA | TGTGCCAGTAGTATACTTCCCGGACTAGCGGGCACAGATACGCAGTATTTT | CASSILPGLAGTDTQYF
TRBD1 | TRBJ2-7 | TRBV6-1 | NA | TGTGCCAGCAGCCCGGACCAGGGGGTGTACTTC | CASSPDQGVYF
TRBD2 | TRBJ2-7 | TRBV10-1 | NA | TGCGCCAGCAGTGAGCGGAGTAGCGGGGGCTACGAGCAGTACTTC | CASSERSSGGYEQYF
NA | TRBJ1-4 | TRBV19 | NA | TGTGCCAGTAGGGGAGGAGAAAAACTGTTTTTT | CASRGGEKLFF
NA | TRBJ2-1 | TRBV28 | NA | TGTGCCAGCAGTTTGGGAGGGGGCCGTGGTGAGCAGTTCTTC | CASSLGGGRGEQFF
TRBD2 | TRBJ2-3 | TRBV10-3 | NA | TGTGCCACCCAGGGACTAGCTAGCACAGATACGCAGTATTTT | CATQGLASTDTQYF
NA | TRBJ2-7 | TRBV9 | few | TGTGCCAGCAGCGTATCTCCCAGTCCTACGAAGCAGTACTTC | CASSVSPSPTKQYF
NA | TRBJ2-1 | TRBV9 | NA | TGTGCCAGCAGCGTAGGACTAGTTTCCTACAATGAGCAGTTCTTC | CASSVGLVSYNEQFF
TRBD2 | TRBJ2-7 | TRBV11-2 | NA | TGTGCCAGCAGGTCGACTAGCGGAGGGGGCGAGCAGTACTTC | CASRSTSGGGEQYF
TRBD1 | TRBJ2-6 | TRBV7-9 | NA | TGTGCCAGCAGCTCGGGACAGGGGGCTACTGGGGCCAACGTCCTGACTTTC | CASSSGQGATGANVLTF
NA | TRBJ1-2 | TRBV15 | NA | TGTGCCACCAGCAGAGATCGTCGGCCTAGTAGTTCCTTC | CATSRDRRPSSSF
NA | TRBJ2-2 | TRBV4-3 | few | TGCGCCAGCAGCCAAATGCCGTACACCGGGGAGCTGTTTTTT | CASSQMPYTGELFF
NA | TRBJ2-1 | TRBV5-1 | NA | TGCGCCAGCAGCTTGGTGTATGGGCCAGGTTTGCCCAATGAGCAGTTCTTC | CASSLVYGPGLPNEQFF
TRBD1 | TRBJ2-3 | TRBV5-1 | many | TGCGCCAGCAGCTTAGAACAGGGGGGATGGGATACGCAGTATTTT | CASSLEQGGWDTQYF
NA | TRBJ2-7 | TRBV6-1 | NA | TGTGCCACCCGATGGGGCGGGACGTTGCTCGAGCAGTACTTC | CATRWGGTLLEQYF
NA | TRBJ2-7 | TRBV28 | NA | TGTGCCAGCAGTTCCTTCGACCGGGGGTTATCCTACGAGCAGTACTTC | CASSSFDRGLSYEQYF
TRBD1 | TRBJ2-7 | TRBV4-1 | NA | TGCGCCAGCAGCCAAGAGGGCTTGACAGGGGACTCCTACGAGCAGTACTTC | CASSQEGLTGDSYEQYF
TRBD1 | TRBJ1-2 | TRBV2 | NA | TGTGCCAGCAGCGACGGGACAGGGAATAGTGGCTATGGCTACACCTTC | CASSDGTGNSGYGYTF
NA | TRBJ2-6 | TRBV10-1 | NA | TGCGCCAGCAGTACCTCTGGGGCCAACGTCCTGACTTTC | CASSTSGANVLTF
NA | TRBJ2-1 | TRBV9 | NA | TGTGCCAGCAGCGTAGAAGGGTACAATGAGCAGTTCTTC | CASSVEGYNEQFF
NA | TRBJ2-3 | TRBV2 | NA | TGTGCCAGCAGTGCCGACGGAGCAGATACGCAGTATTTT | CASSADGADTQYF
TRBD2 | TRBJ2-7 | TRBV7-3 | medium-sized | TGTGCCAGCAGCATGACTAGCGGGGGAGCCTACGAGCAGTACTTC | CASSMTSGGAYEQYF
TRBD1 | TRBJ1-5 | TRBV28 | NA | TGTGCCAGCAACAGGGGGTCCAGAAGCAATCAGCCCCAGCATTTT | CASNRGSRSNQPQHF
TRBD1 | TRBJ1-5 | TRBV7-8 | once | TGTGCCAGCAGCTTAGCGACAGGGTATGGGCAGCCCCAGCATTTT | CASSLATGYGQPQHF
NA | TRBJ2-3 | TRBV6-1 | NA | TGTGCCAGCAGTGGTCCCTTTCGAGCGGGCAGCACAGATACGCAGTATTTT | CASSGPFRAGSTDTQYF
TRBD2 | TRBJ2-5 | TRBV7-9 | NA | TGTGCCAGCAGCCCCGGGACTACTTATCCGACCCAGTACTTC | CASSPGTTYPTQYF
NA | TRBJ2-1 | TRBV21-1 | NA | TGTGCCAGCAAATGGAGGGGGGCGGATGAGCAGTTCTTC | CASKWRGADEQFF
NA | TRBJ2-1 | TRBV4-1 | once | TGCGCCAGCAGCCGAGGGGTCCGGGCTAGGGACAATGAGCAGTTCTTC | CASSRGVRARDNEQFF
TRBD1 | TRBJ2-5 | TRBV19 | NA | TGTGCCAGTAGTATATCCGGGACAGGGGGAGAGACCCAGTACTTC | CASSISGTGGETQYF
TRBD2 | TRBJ2-5 | TRBV5-4 | NA | TGTGCCAGTAATACGGGACTAGAAGAGACCCAGTACTTC | CASNTGLEETQYF
NA | TRBJ1-1 | TRBV27 | NA | TGTGCCAGCAGTCCCGAAGGGACACGGTTCAGCGACAAAGAAGCTTTCTTT | CASSPEGTRFSDKEAFF
TRBD1 | TRBJ2-7 | TRBV28 | NA | TGTGCCAGCAAAGGGACAGGGAGGAACGAGCAGTACTTC | CASKGTGRNEQYF
NA | TRBJ2-3 | TRBV7-9 | NA | TGTGCCAGCAGCCCGGGACACGGCGAAGCGGCAAGGCTCACAGATACGCAGTATTTT | CASSPGHGEAARLTDTQYF
NA | TRBJ1-5 | TRBV19 | NA | TGTGCCAGTAGTATTATGTCTCAGCCCCAGCATTTT | CASSIMSQPQHF
NA | TRBJ2-1 | TRBV7-8 | NA | TGTGCCAGCAGCTTAGCGCAGGACAATGAGCAGTTCTTC | CASSLAQDNEQFF
NA | TRBJ1-1 | TRBV4-3 | NA | TGCGCCAGCAGCCAAGAGTATGCAGGGGACCCCCCTGAAGCTTTCTTT | CASSQEYAGDPPEAFF
TRBD2 | TRBJ2-7 | TRBV11-2 | NA | TGTGCCAGCAGCTTAGGGACTAGCTACGAGCAGTACTTC | CASSLGTSYEQYF
TRBD1 | TRBJ2-7 | TRBV28 | NA | TGTGCCAGCAGTTACCGGGACAGGGACAGATACGAGCAGTACTTC | CASSYRDRDRYEQYF
NA | TRBJ2-3 | TRBV7-9 | NA | TGTGCCAGCAGCAGTCCGGGACTCCTAAAGAGGTTT | CASSSPGLLKRF
NA | TRBJ1-6 | TRBV28 | NA | TGTGCCAGCAGTCCATCTTCCGGGATCTATTCACCCCTCCACTTT | CASSPSSGIYSPLHF
TRBD2 | TRBJ2-1 | TRBV11-2 | NA | TGTGCCAGCAGCTTAGTTCCAGCGGGGGTAGCTCCCTACAATGAGCAGTTCTTC | CASSLVPAGVAPYNEQFF
TRBD2 | TRBJ2-7 | TRBV9 | NA | TGTGCCAGCAGCGTAGATAGCGGGACACAGGCGGAGGAGCAGTACTTC | CASSVDSGTQAEEQYF
TRBD1 | TRBJ2-3 | TRBV5-1 | NA | TGCGCCAGCAGCTGGGGACAGGGGGCCACAGATACGCAGTATTTT | CASSWGQGATDTQYF
NA | TRBJ2-3 | TRBV7-2 | once | TGTGCCAGCAGCCTTAAGGCGGGAGAGGGGGCAGATACGCAGTATTTT | CASSLKAGEGADTQYF
TRBD1 | TRBJ2-3 | TRBV5-1 | NA | TGCGCCAGCAGCCTCACAGGGGGGTGGCAGTATTTT | CASSLTGGWQYF
NA | TRBJ2-5 | TRBV5-1 | few | TGCGCCAGCAGCTTGGACGAGACCCAGTACTTC | CASSLDETQYF
NA | TRBJ1-5 | TRBV19 | NA | TGTGCCAGTAGTATAGGCCCGCGGTGGGACAATCAGCCCCAGCATTTT | CASSIGPRWDNQPQHF
NA | TRBJ2-1 | TRBV11-2 | NA | TGTGCCAGCAGCCGGGACAACGGGTATGAGCAGTTCTTC | CASSRDNGYEQFF